This record looks at one T cell receptor (beta chain) sequence and its context. Clinical symptoms, serum thyroxine, TRAb, thyroid ultrasound and orbital computed tomography informed diagnoses. These data originate in a study of T cells in Graves' hyperthyroidism and ophthalmopathy. The source material, RNA transcripts, was used to amplify TCR beta CDR3 regions. The HTBI primer set was used in a first-round RT-PCR of the TCR CDR3. TCRdb analysed the multiplex PCR reads with MiXCR anew, one entry per CDR3 protein. The sample lists about half a million distinct CDR3 sequences, around a quarter seen once, with around 10% in the top ten. Germline V gene sequence: CDR1 MRHNA, CDR2 SNTAGT. Deletions cut 5 bases from V and 0 bases from J, with 16 bases between. CDR3 length: 17 amino acids.

The receptor was isolated from a woman in her 30s with Graves' ophthalmopathy. Sequencing input: blood. The chain links TRBV6-4 to TRBJ2-2, with a possible D match to TRBD2 (5 bases). CDR3: CASSTPRGGTNTGELFF. The CDR3, as DNA: TGTGCCAGCAGTACTCCCCGTGGAGGAACGAACACCGGGGAGCTGTTTTTT.